This T cell receptor (beta chain) was sequenced in a study of blood T cell repertoires in COVID-19. Study details: Acute and convalescent COVID-19 samples came from the United States, Italy and Spain. PBMCs, B-cell-depleted T cells, or T cells were the source of the cDNA or gDNA that made up the material.

Measured with immunoSEQ multiplex PCR; TCRdb has only the in-frame clones, and not every one. There are 100,000 to 120,000 clones in the sample; about 85% occur only once, and less than 15% lies in the top ten. The CDR3 covers 14 residues. Germline trimming cut 2 bases from V and 2 bases from J; bases unmatched to any gene: 2. Germline loops: CDR1 KGHSH, CDR2 LQKENI. This receptor was taken from a human donor in a cohort sampled during active COVID-19. The source material was peripheral blood. J is TRBJ2-7 and V is TRBV18; 8 bases match TRBD1. CDR3 protein: CASSPWTGPYEQYF. CDR3 bases: TGTGCCAGCTCACCATGGACAGGGCCCTACGAGCAGTACTTC.